The 28 T cell receptor beta chains presented below share a single source sample, sequenced in a study of follicular helper T cells after annual influenza vaccination. The time point: 2014-2015 season, pre-vaccination. Some clones are missing from TCRdb's copy, which holds only in-frame ones; the method was immunoSEQ multiplex PCR. The sample holds some 8,300 clones; 82% are singletons and the top ten take more than 1%. The sample was CXCR5+ CD38- circulating T follicular helper cells from blood, taken on the day of influenza vaccination. The subset: circulating Tfh, non-naive CD4+CXCR5+PD-1+ (ICOS+CD38+ or ICOS-CD38-). Source of these receptors: an adult who received the influenza vaccine.

In this sample, this clone turned up a few times. This chain links TRBV6-5 with TRBJ2-1; a weak D match, TRBD2 (6 bases). CDR3 size: 13 residues. V was clipped by 6 bases and J by 6 bases, with 12 bases between them. In germline, CDR1 is MNHEY, CDR2 SVGAGI. CDR3 sequence reads: CASSRREFNEQFF. The CDR3 nucleotides read TGTGCCAGCAGCCGCCGGGAGTTCAATGAGCAGTTCTTC.

This chain connects TRBV9 to TRBJ2-3, with 9 bases aligning to TRBD2. The CDR3 is made up of 17 amino acids. Germline assignment: CDR1 SGDLS and CDR2 YYNGEE. V dropped 0 bases and J dropped 0; count of bases not matched to a gene: 5. This CDR3 is CASSVAGLAGSTDTQYF. The DNA for the CDR3 is TGTGCCAGCAGCGTAGCTGGGCTAGCGGGGAGCACAGATACGCAGTATTTT.

The chain recombines TRBV10-2 with TRBJ1-2, with a tentative D call TRBD1 (6 bases). V dropped 2 bases and J dropped 4 bases, with 11 bases sitting between them. This CDR3 contains 14 residues. Germline V CDR1 and CDR2: WSHSY, SAAADI. This CDR3 is CASSEGQRVYGYTF. CDR3 sequence (DNA): TGCGCCAGCAGTGAGGGACAGCGGGTCTATGGCTACACCTTC.

V is TRBV10-3 and J is TRBJ1-4; 7 bases align to TRBD1. This CDR3 contains 13 residues. V trimming: 8 bases; J trimming: 5 bases; junction bases outside the gene matches: 5. Germline CDR1 reads ENHRY; CDR2 reads SYGVKD. CDR3 coding DNA: TGTGCCATCCGGGACAGCCAAAATGAAAAACTGTTTTTT. Residues: CAIRDSQNEKLFF.

The J gene is TRBJ2-3, the V gene TRBV2; 7 bases are a match to TRBD2. CDR1 is SNHLY and CDR2 is FYNNEI in the germline V gene. V shed 4 bases and J 7 bases; nucleotides not matched to a gene: 11. CDR3 length: 15 amino acids. The CDR3 sequence: CASSALTSAGNTQYF. In DNA form, the CDR3 reads TGTGCCAGCAGTGCCCTTACTAGCGCGGGAAATACGCAGTATTTT.

The chain employs TRBV18 and TRBJ1-1; D is ambiguous. CDR3 length: 14 amino acids. V was shortened by 3 bases and J by 2 bases, with 10 bases between the two germline ends. The germline CDR1 and CDR2 sequences are KGHSH and LQKENI. The CDR3 reads CASSPAGGNTEAFF. Here the CDR3 DNA reads TGTGCCAGCTCACCTGCCGGCGGAAACACTGAAGCTTTCTTT.

The rearrangement links TRBV7-9 to TRBJ2-3, with 7 bases fitting TRBD1. In germline, CDR1 is SEHNR, CDR2 FQNEAQ (reference sequence). This CDR3 has 16 amino acids. V dropped 0 bases and J dropped 3; count of bases not matched to a gene: 6. The CDR3 coding sequence is TGTGCCAGCAGCTTAGCAGGGGGCGGGTTGACAGATACGCAGTATTTT. Protein product: CASSLAGGGLTDTQYF. The whole variable domain, remainder taken from reference TRBV7-9 and TRBJ2-3, is DTGVSQNPRHKITKRGQNVTFRCDPISEHNRLYWYRQTLGQGPEFLTYFQNEAQLEKSRLLSDRFSAERPKGSFSTLEIQRTEQGDSAMYLCASSLAGGGLTDTQYFGPGTRLTVL.

The chain couples TRBV5-5 to TRBJ2-3; D unresolved. Germline-derived CDR1 and CDR2 are SGHKS and YYEKEE (reference sequence). With 2 bases removed from V and 5 bases from J, the gap between germline ends came to 9 bases. The CDR3 is 13 amino acids. CDR3 protein: CASSFEPRDTQYF. CDR3 in DNA: TGTGCCAGCAGCTTCGAGCCGAGAGATACGCAGTATTTT. The full variable domain, completed using reference TRBV5-5 and TRBJ2-3, is DAGVTQSPTHLIKTRGQQVTLRCSPISGHKSVSWYQQVLGQGPQFIFQYYEKEERGRGNFPDRFSARQFPNYSSELNVNALLLGDSALYLCASSFEPRDTQYFGPGTRLTVL.

The chain employs TRBV11-2 and TRBJ1-2; D is undetermined. Germline CDR1 SGHAT, CDR2 FQNNGV. V was trimmed by 5 bases and J by 2 bases, leaving 9 bases between them. The CDR3 is 13 amino acids. CDR3 DNA: TGTGCCAGCAGCCCCGGGGTGAACTATGGCTACACCTTC. Translation gives CASSPGVNYGYTF.

This rearrangement joins TRBV7-2 to TRBJ1-5, with 7 bases identical to TRBD1. CDR3 length: 14 residues. Unmatched junction bases numbered 9, after V lost 7 bases and J lost 6 bases. Per germline, CDR1 SGHTA and CDR2 FQGNSA. CDR3 sequence reads: CASNEQGLGQPQHF. The CDR3 region has the DNA TGTGCCAGCAACGAACAGGGGCTAGGTCAGCCCCAGCATTTT.

This CDR3 is CASSLVGLAGNEQFF. For the CDR3, the DNA is TGTGCCAGCAGCTTAGTGGGACTAGCGGGGAATGAGCAGTTCTTC. V and J are TRBV7-2 and TRBJ2-1; 13 bases match TRBD2. CDR1 is SGHTA and CDR2 is FQGNSA in the germline V gene. V shed 1 base and J 7 bases; nucleotides not matched to a gene: 1. CDR3 length equals 15 residues.

This clone was found once. The chain joins TRBV7-2 to TRBJ2-7; TRBD2 matches at 7 bases. The CDR3 sequence is 17 residues long. V lost 0 bases, J lost 0 bases, and 8 bases stayed unmatched. Germline values: CDR1 SGHTA, CDR2 FQGNSA. The CDR3 spells CASSLAFGSGRSYEQYF. The CDR3 DNA follows: TGTGCCAGCAGCTTAGCGTTCGGTAGCGGGCGCTCCTACGAGCAGTACTTC.

The J gene is TRBJ2-6, the V gene TRBV5-1; D remains ambiguous. The length of the CDR3 is 18 residues. The germline V gene encodes CDR1 SGHRS and CDR2 YFSETQ. Trimming left V 1 base short and J 1 base short, with 15 bases between. The CDR3 reads CASSLSFGPYSGANVLTF. As DNA, the CDR3 is TGCGCCAGCAGCTTGTCATTCGGGCCCTATTCTGGGGCCAACGTCCTGACTTTC.

The rearrangement links TRBV2 to TRBJ2-3; TRBD1 or TRBD2 may be the D gene (5 bases each). Trimming shortened V by 4 bases and J by 0 bases, and 11 bases separated the two germline ends. Germline CDR1 and CDR2: SNHLY and FYNNEI. The CDR3 totals 15 residues. CDR3 bases: TGTGCCAGCAGTGGACAGTGGACTAGCACAGATACGCAGTATTTT. Translating gives CASSGQWTSTDTQYF. Looking up the rest from reference TRBV2 and TRBJ2-3 gives the full variable domain: EPEVTQTPSHQVTQMGQEVILRCVPISNHLYFYWYRQILGQKVEFLVSFYNNEISEKSEIFDDQFSVERPDGSNFTLKIRSTKLEDSAMYFCASSGQWTSTDTQYFGPGTRLTVL.

V is TRBV7-9 and J is TRBJ2-3; the D call may be TRBD1 or TRBD2 (5 bases each). The germline V and J ends were trimmed by 6 bases and 6 bases, with 16 bases remaining between them. Germline CDR1 reads SEHNR; CDR2 reads FQNEAQ (reference sequence). The CDR3 is made up of 14 amino acids. For the CDR3, the DNA is TGTGCCAGCAGTAACGACGGGACGACCGATACGCAGTATTTT. Translated, it gives CASSNDGTTDTQYF.

J is TRBJ2-3 and V is TRBV15, with no clear D. Germline assignment: CDR1 LNHNV and CDR2 YYDKDF (reference sequence). V lost 2 bases and J lost 2, with 2 bases in between. The CDR3 totals 12 residues. Here the CDR3 DNA reads TGTGCCACCAGCAGACCCACAGATACGCAGTATTTT. Amino acid sequence: CATSRPTDTQYF. Filled out from reference TRBV15 and TRBJ2-3, the complete variable domain reads DAMVIQNPRYQVTQFGKPVTLSCSQTLNHNVMYWYQQKSSQAPKLLFHYYDKDFNNEADTPDNFQSRRPNTSFCFLDIRSPGLGDTAMYLCATSRPTDTQYFGPGTRLTVL.

This chain links TRBV7-6 with TRBJ2-1, with TRBD2 identical over 9 bases. The germline V gene encodes CDR1 SGHVS and CDR2 FNYEAQ. Germline trimming cut 5 bases from V and 4 bases from J; bases unmatched to any gene: 12. CDR3 length: 17 amino acids. CDR3 bases: TGTGCCAGCAGCCTCTCGGGCCTAGCGGGGCCGTACAATGAGCAGTTCTTC. Residues: CASSLSGLAGPYNEQFF.

V gene TRBV19 combines with J gene TRBJ2-3; 7 bases align to TRBD2. From germline, CDR1 is LNHDA and CDR2 SQIVND (reference sequence). CDR3 length: 14 residues. After removal of 3 bases from V and 13 bases from J, the junction contained 13 bases not matched to a gene. The CDR3 DNA reads TGTGCCAGTAGTATTGACGTAAGCGGGGTTTTCAAGTATTTT. Translating gives CASSIDVSGVFKYF.

This chain links TRBV7-2 with TRBJ2-2; perhaps TRBD2 as D (5 bases). The CDR3 is made up of 14 amino acids. Germline values: CDR1 SGHTA, CDR2 FQGNSA. V lost 5 bases and J 1 base, leaving 8 bases between the germline ends. The CDR3: CASSPGLNTGELFF. The CDR3 DNA sequence: TGTGCCAGCAGCCCCGGACTGAACACCGGGGAGCTGTTTTTT.

The chain joins TRBV11-2 to TRBJ2-1; D is possibly TRBD1 (5 bases). V lost 8 bases, J lost 8 bases, and 19 bases lay in between. Germline V lookup: CDR1 SGHAT, CDR2 FQNNGV. The CDR3 has 14 residues. CDR3 sequence: CASRPRAAVDEQFF. CDR3 in DNA: TGTGCCAGCCGGCCCAGGGCGGCTGTCGATGAGCAGTTCTTC.

There are a few counts of this clone. The chain employs TRBV9 and TRBJ2-7; 10 bases are a match to TRBD2. Germline loops: CDR1 SGDLS, CDR2 YYNGEE. V shed 4 bases and J 7 bases; nucleotides not matched to a gene: 5. There are 13 residues in the CDR3. CDR3 DNA sequence: TGTGCCAGCAGCTTCCAGCGGGGGGGTGAGCAGTACTTC. Protein: CASSFQRGGEQYF. Looking up the rest from reference TRBV9 and TRBJ2-7 gives the full variable domain: DSGVTQTPKHLITATGQRVTLRCSPRSGDLSVYWYQQSLDQGLQFLIQYYNGEERAKGNILERFSAQQFPDLHSELNLSSLELGDSALYFCASSFQRGGEQYFGPGTRLTVT.

This clone was counted a single time. The chain links TRBV5-1 to TRBJ1-2; D remains unclear. This CDR3 is built from 15 residues. From germline, CDR1 is SGHRS and CDR2 YFSETQ. The germline V and J ends were trimmed by 4 bases and 1 base, with 14 bases remaining between them. The CDR3 DNA is TGCGCCAGCAGCCCCGGGTCTGTGGTTAACTATGGCTACACCTTC. As protein: CASSPGSVVNYGYTF.

This chain uses TRBV7-6 with TRBJ1-1, with TRBD1 identical over 7 bases. Germline V gene sequence: CDR1 SGHVS, CDR2 FNYEAQ. V lost 1 base, J lost 5 bases, and 4 bases stayed unmatched. This CDR3 comprises 14 residues. This CDR3 reads CASSLDRGQTEAFF. DNA for the CDR3: TGTGCCAGCAGCTTAGATAGGGGGCAGACTGAAGCTTTCTTT.

The gene calls are TRBV7-9 and TRBJ1-3; possible D gene TRBD1, 5 bases. Looked up from germline, CDR1 is SEHNR and CDR2 is FQNEAQ (reference sequence). The CDR3 is 15 amino acids. Trimming cost V 3 bases and J 4 bases, with 13 bases left between them. CDR3 bases: TGTGCCAGCAGCTTGACCGCAGGGCAGGGAAACACCATATATTTT. It is translated as CASSLTAGQGNTIYF.

The chain links TRBV10-1 to TRBJ1-5; D not resolved. With 2 bases removed from V and 4 bases from J, the gap between germline ends came to 9 bases. The CDR3 covers 14 residues. Germline CDR1 WNHNN, CDR2 SYGVQD (reference sequence). The CDR3 reads CASSETGANQPQHF. DNA of the CDR3: TGCGCCAGCAGTGAGACGGGAGCGAATCAGCCCCAGCATTTT.

A few counts support this clone. The V gene is TRBV7-8, the J gene TRBJ1-5, with unresolved D. This CDR3 has 14 amino acids. Looked up from germline, CDR1 is SGHVS and CDR2 is FQNEAQ. Trimming cost V 5 bases and J 4 bases, with 12 bases left between them. CDR3 nucleotides: TGTGCCAGCAGCCTAGAACGGGCAAATCAGCCCCAGCATTTT. It translates to CASSLERANQPQHF.

The genes are TRBV5-6 and TRBJ1-1; possible D gene TRBD1, 6 bases. Trimming left V 1 base short and J 1 base short, with 11 bases between. Germline loops: CDR1 SGHDT, CDR2 YYEEEE. CDR3 length: 15 residues. The CDR3 reads CASSLYGGPNTEAFF. The CDR3 coding sequence is TGTGCCAGCAGCTTGTATGGGGGGCCGAACACTGAAGCTTTCTTT.

CDR3 residues: CASSHDHSGNTIYF. For the CDR3, the DNA is TGTGCCAGCTCCCACGACCACTCTGGAAACACCATATATTTT. The rearrangement links TRBV18 to TRBJ1-3; D not resolved. The CDR3 totals 14 residues. V gave up 6 bases and J gave up 0 bases, with 9 bases separating them. Looked up from germline, CDR1 is KGHSH and CDR2 is LQKENI.